This TCR beta chain was obtained from a study of vaccination and CD4 T cells after COVID-19. Study at large: Control cultures were given a CEFX pool, an HIV-1 Nef pool, or no peptide.

The CDR3 is 16 amino acids. Trimming took 0 bases from V and 1 from J, leaving 16 bases between them. Germline CDR1 is DFQATT and CDR2 is SNEGSKA (reference sequence). Indicated treatment: roughly 10-day PBMC culture with coronavirus spike peptide pools or control peptides (ViraFEST assay). Sequencing of cultured CD4+ T cell DNA used the Oncomine TCR Beta short-read assay. Each CDR3 protein gets one entry after TCRdb re-called the PCR reads with MiXCR. The sample includes approximately 13,000 distinct CDR3 sequences, roughly 36% seen only once; the top ten take around 20%. This clonotype was counted a few times. Its specificity is unknown.

The TCR was taken from a human donor with COVID-19. The sequenced material came from cultured CD4+ T cells from blood. The V call is TRBV20-1, the J call TRBJ2-7; TRBD1 is a possible D gene (5 bases). DNA for the CDR3: TGCAGTGCTAGAGATCACCACAGGTCCCCTTCCTACGAGCAGTACTTC. It yields the protein CSARDHHRSPSYEQYF.